Presented here are 24 T cell receptor beta chains from one specimen sequenced in a study of control samples from healthy donors and cancer patients. Clones were sequenced by immunoSEQ multiplex PCR, and TCRdb holds only the in-frame ones, with some missing. With roughly 200,000 clones in the sample, the ten largest clones hold around 2%. The specimen sequenced was blood. The receptors were sampled from a woman between 25 and 40 years old in good health.

The CDR3 nucleotides are TGCGCCAGCAGCTTCGGGAGGACTGAAGCTTTCTTT. Translated, it gives CASSFGRTEAFF. V is TRBV5-1 and J is TRBJ1-1, with D unresolved. V lost 2 bases and J 5 bases, leaving 7 bases between the germline ends. The CDR3 totals 12 residues. Germline lookup yields CDR1 SGHRS and CDR2 YFSETQ.

CDR3 amino acids: CASRPGLAGNEQFF. The CDR3 DNA sequence: TGTGCCAGCCGCCCGGGACTAGCGGGTAATGAGCAGTTCTTC. The V call is TRBV6-2 or TRBV6-3, the J call TRBJ2-1; 12 nucleotides match TRBD2. The trim removed 8 bases at V and 7 bases at J, leaving 6 bases unmatched. The CDR3 loop spans 14 amino acids. CDR1 is MNHEY, CDR2 SVGEGT, per germline.

The chain uses TRBV7-9 and TRBJ1-2; TRBD1 agrees at 7 bases. This CDR3 is 15 amino acids long. The V gene end was trimmed by 2 bases and the J gene end by 8 bases; junction bases not matched to a gene: 11. The germline CDR1 and CDR2 sequences are SEHNR and FQNEAQ (reference sequence). CDR3 region: CASSLWRQGVEGYTF. DNA for the CDR3: TGTGCCAGCAGCTTATGGAGACAGGGTGTTGAAGGCTACACCTTC.

J is TRBJ1-2 and V is TRBV27; D perhaps matches TRBD1 (5 bases). V was pared by 4 bases and J by 8 bases, with 14 bases between. The CDR3 has 13 amino acids. Per germline, CDR1 MNHEY and CDR2 SMNVEV (reference sequence). CDR3 in amino acids: CASSYDRAKGYTF. CDR3 sequence (DNA): TGTGCCAGCAGTTATGACAGAGCGAAAGGCTACACCTTC.

The chain uses TRBV18 and TRBJ2-7, with no clear D. The V end was cut by 3 bases, the J end by 1 base, with 16 bases between. Germline V gene lookup returns CDR1 KGHSH and CDR2 LQKENI. This CDR3 comprises 16 residues. The CDR3 protein is CASSPQKDYVSYEQYF. Written as DNA, the CDR3 is TGTGCCAGCTCACCTCAAAAAGATTACGTTTCCTACGAGCAGTACTTC.

The genes are TRBV7-2 and TRBJ2-7; TRBD1 agrees at 9 bases. This CDR3 is built from 17 residues. The V segment lost 3 bases and the J segment 3 bases; nucleotides outside the gene matches: 12. Germline V gives CDR1 SGHTA, CDR2 FQGNSA. The CDR3 coding sequence is TGTGCCAGCAGCTTCTCGACAGGGGGAACGAAACGCTACGAGCAGTACTTC. Amino acid sequence: CASSFSTGGTKRYEQYF.

CDR3 protein: CASSRGDFNYGYTF. The CDR3 DNA sequence: TGTGCCAGCAGTCGAGGGGACTTTAACTATGGCTACACCTTC. The V call is TRBV28, the J call TRBJ1-2, with TRBD1 as a possible D gene (5 bases). The CDR3 has 14 amino acids. Germline V CDR1 and CDR2: MDHEN, SYDVKM. Deletions cut 5 bases from V and 1 base from J, with 11 bases between.

The chain recombines TRBV7-6 with TRBJ2-1; TRBD1 agrees at 11 bases. From germline, CDR1 is SGHVS and CDR2 FNYEAQ. This CDR3 region has 15 residues. The trim removed 6 bases at V and 3 bases at J, leaving 4 bases unmatched. The CDR3 spells CASSGGTGGYNEQFF. CDR3 in DNA: TGTGCCAGCAGTGGTGGGACAGGGGGCTACAATGAGCAGTTCTTC.

The genes are TRBV7-2 and TRBJ2-7; D gene ambiguous. CDR1 is SGHTA, CDR2 FQGNSA, per germline. V was trimmed by 0 bases and J by 7 bases, leaving 4 bases between them. CDR3 size: 11 residues. As DNA, the CDR3 is TGTGCCAGCAGCTTAGCGGAGGAGCAGTACTTC. It translates to CASSLAEEQYF.

The chain uses TRBV6-6 and TRBJ2-7, with D perhaps TRBD1 (5 bases). This CDR3 is built from 15 residues. Trimming stripped 2 bases from V and 2 bases from J, with 13 bases between. In germline, CDR1 is MNHNY, CDR2 SVGAGI (reference sequence). The CDR3 spells CASSYAPARAYEQYF. The CDR3 coding sequence is TGTGCCAGCAGTTACGCCCCGGCCAGGGCCTACGAGCAGTACTTC.

The V call is TRBV7-9, the J call TRBJ2-2; D not certain. CDR3 size: 17 residues. Trimming removed 0 bases from V and 4 bases from J, with 15 bases in between. CDR1 is SEHNR and CDR2 is FQNEAQ in the germline V gene (reference sequence). The DNA for the CDR3 is TGTGCCAGCAGCTTAGCGTTGGATGAGAGAGCCACCGGGGAGCTGTTTTTT. This gives the protein CASSLALDERATGELFF.

CDR3 protein: CASSEEAQGGREKLFF. CDR3 nucleotides: TGTGCCAGCAGTGAAGAGGCACAGGGCGGACGGGAAAAACTGTTTTTT. The chain has TRBV6-1 and TRBJ1-4, with D possibly matching TRBD1 (6 bases). CDR3 size: 16 residues. Trimming took off 1 base at V and 8 bases at J, with 17 bases between the two ends. Germline V gene sequence: CDR1 MNHNS, CDR2 SASEGT.

This rearrangement joins TRBV24-1 to TRBJ2-7; unclear D gene. V was pared by 2 bases and J by 4 bases, with 11 bases between. The CDR3 totals 14 residues. The germline CDR1 and CDR2 sequences are KGHDR and SFDVKD. This CDR3 is CATSDSGKPYEQYF. The CDR3 DNA is TGTGCCACCAGTGATTCGGGCAAGCCTTACGAGCAGTACTTC.

This chain connects TRBV6-5 to TRBJ2-1; no definite D call. V gave up 0 bases and J gave up 5 bases, with 5 bases separating them. Germline V gene sequence: CDR1 MNHEY, CDR2 SVGAGI. This CDR3 has 13 amino acids. CDR3 residues: CASSYSGNNEQFF. CDR3 nucleotides: TGTGCCAGCAGTTACTCTGGAAACAATGAGCAGTTCTTC.

The gene calls are TRBV4-3 and TRBJ1-1; D uncertain. The CDR3 is 15 amino acids. Per the germline V gene, CDR1 is LGHNA and CDR2 is YSLEER. The ends were cut back, 0 bases at V and 1 base at J, with 9 bases in the middle. The CDR3 sequence: CASSQDPAGNTEAFF. The CDR3 DNA sequence: TGCGCCAGCAGCCAAGATCCGGCAGGGAACACTGAAGCTTTCTTT.

The chain recombines TRBV13 with TRBJ2-3, with 7 bases fitting TRBD2. CDR1 PRHDT and CDR2 FYEKMQ come from the germline V gene (reference sequence). The CDR3 runs to 14 residues. Germline trimming cut 3 bases from V and 4 bases from J; bases unmatched to any gene: 4. The CDR3 protein is CASSLDREADTQYF. The CDR3 DNA sequence: TGTGCCAGCAGCTTGGACCGGGAGGCAGATACGCAGTATTTT.

The V and J genes are TRBV5-1 and TRBJ2-3, with TRBD1 matching 7 bases. Unmatched junction bases numbered 5, after V lost 4 bases and J lost 3 bases. Germline V CDR1 and CDR2: SGHRS, YFSETQ. The CDR3 has 14 amino acids. The CDR3 coding sequence is TGCGCCAGCAGCCAGGGACAGATTACAGATACGCAGTATTTT. Translation: CASSQGQITDTQYF.

The chain couples TRBV7-2 to TRBJ1-2; no firm D call. Germline V gene data show CDR1 as SGHTA and CDR2 as FQGNSA. Trimming removed 5 bases from V and 4 bases from J, with 11 bases in between. The CDR3 extends over 13 amino acids. CDR3 DNA: TGTGCCAGCAGCCCCCGATTTATCTATGGCTACACCTTC. Protein sequence: CASSPRFIYGYTF.

The chain links TRBV6-6 to TRBJ2-7; TRBD1 matches at 7 bases. After removal of 6 bases from V and 6 bases from J, the junction contained 5 bases not matched to a gene. The CDR3 loop spans 12 amino acids. In germline, CDR1 is MNHNY, CDR2 SVGAGI (reference sequence). CDR3 DNA: TGTGCCAGCAGGGAAACAGGGGTCGAGCAGTACTTC. Amino acid sequence: CASRETGVEQYF.

The chain employs TRBV3-1 (or the pseudogene TRBV3-2) and TRBJ2-1, with 8 bases matching TRBD2. Germline values: CDR1 LGHDT, CDR2 YNNKEL (reference sequence). The J segment lost 10 bases and the V segment lost 2 bases, leaving 7 bases of the junction unmatched. This CDR3 has 14 residues. Written as DNA, the CDR3 is TGTGCCAGCAGCCAAAACGGGGGGGCAAGGGAGCAGTTCTTC. As protein: CASSQNGGAREQFF.

This chain joins TRBV28 and TRBJ2-7; D possibly corresponds to TRBD2 (5 bases). The CDR3 has 14 amino acids. Germline V gene sequence: CDR1 MDHEN, CDR2 SYDVKM. V was cut by 6 bases and J by 3 bases, with 15 bases left in between. The CDR3: CASSLVAPDYEQYF. The DNA for the CDR3 is TGTGCCAGCAGCTTGGTAGCGCCCGACTACGAGCAGTACTTC.

V is TRBV7-2 and J is TRBJ1-4; 7 bases line up with TRBD1. Trimming took 5 bases from V and 5 from J; bases not matched to a gene: 5. The germline V gene has CDR1 SGHTA and CDR2 FQGNSA. The CDR3 spans 14 residues. The CDR3 region is CASSPTGPNEKLFF. CDR3 bases: TGTGCCAGCAGCCCGACAGGGCCCAATGAAAAACTGTTTTTT.

The gene calls are TRBV25-1 and TRBJ1-1; D not resolved. V lost 0 bases, J lost 4 bases, and 3 bases lay in between. The CDR3 consists of 12 residues. Germline CDR1 and CDR2: MGHDK and SYGVNS. CDR3 region: CASSEYGTEAFF. The DNA for the CDR3 is TGTGCCAGCAGTGAATACGGCACTGAAGCTTTCTTT.

CDR3 nucleotides: TGTGCCAGCAGCTCGGGGGTCCGGGAGACCCAGTACTTC. It encodes CASSSGVRETQYF. The chain employs TRBV7-9 and TRBJ2-5; tentatively, D is TRBD2 (6 bases). Per germline, CDR1 SEHNR and CDR2 FQNEAQ (reference sequence). V lost 4 bases and J 5 bases, leaving 11 bases between the germline ends. The CDR3 has 13 residues.